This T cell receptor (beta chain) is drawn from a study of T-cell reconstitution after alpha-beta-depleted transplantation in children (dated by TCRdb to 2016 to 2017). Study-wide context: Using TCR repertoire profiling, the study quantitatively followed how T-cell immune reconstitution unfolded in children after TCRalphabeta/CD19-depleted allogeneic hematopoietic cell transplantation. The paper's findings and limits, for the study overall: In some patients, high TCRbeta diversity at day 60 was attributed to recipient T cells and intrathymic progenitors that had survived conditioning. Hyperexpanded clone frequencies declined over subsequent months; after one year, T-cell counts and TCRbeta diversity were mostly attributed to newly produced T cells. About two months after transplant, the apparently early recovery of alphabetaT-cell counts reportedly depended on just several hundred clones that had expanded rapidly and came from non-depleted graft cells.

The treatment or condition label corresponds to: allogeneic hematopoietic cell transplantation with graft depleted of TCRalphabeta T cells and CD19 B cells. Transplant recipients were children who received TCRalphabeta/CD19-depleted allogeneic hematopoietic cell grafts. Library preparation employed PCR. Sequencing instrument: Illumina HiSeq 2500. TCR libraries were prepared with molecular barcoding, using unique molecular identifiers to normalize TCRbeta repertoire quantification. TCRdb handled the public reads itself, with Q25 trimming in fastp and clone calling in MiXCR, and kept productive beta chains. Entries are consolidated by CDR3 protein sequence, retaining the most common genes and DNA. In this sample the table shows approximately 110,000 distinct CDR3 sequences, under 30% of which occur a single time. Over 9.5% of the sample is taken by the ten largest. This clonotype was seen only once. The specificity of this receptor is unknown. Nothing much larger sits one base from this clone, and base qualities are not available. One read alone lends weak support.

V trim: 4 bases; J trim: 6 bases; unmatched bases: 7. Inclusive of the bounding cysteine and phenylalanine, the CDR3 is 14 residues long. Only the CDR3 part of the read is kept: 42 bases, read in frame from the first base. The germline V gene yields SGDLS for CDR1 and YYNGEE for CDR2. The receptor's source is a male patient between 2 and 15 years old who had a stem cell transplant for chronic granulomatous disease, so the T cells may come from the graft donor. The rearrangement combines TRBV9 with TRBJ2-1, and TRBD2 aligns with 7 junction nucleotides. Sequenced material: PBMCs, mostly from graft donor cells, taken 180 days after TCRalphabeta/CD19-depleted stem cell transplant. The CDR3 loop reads CASSPRWGGNEQFF. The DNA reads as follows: TGTGCCAGCAGCCCCCGCTGGGGGGGCAATGAGCAGTTCTTC.